This record covers a single TCR beta chain. Here immunoSEQ multiplex PCR was the method, and the copy in TCRdb shows in-frame clones only, minus some. The sample holds some 150,000 clones; around 80% are singletons and the top ten take 10% to 15%. Germline CDR1 is SNHLY and CDR2 is FYNNEI. The CDR3 consists of 13 residues. V lost 3 bases to trimming and J lost 1 base, with 4 bases between them. This specimen belongs to a study of blood T cell repertoires in COVID-19. Study-wide context: Researchers got acute and convalescent COVID-19 samples from the United States, Italy and Spain. The cDNA or gDNA used as material had been derived from T cells, B-cell-depleted T cells, or PBMCs.

The rearrangement links TRBV2 to TRBJ1-5; D not certain. The clonotype was recovered from a man aged 55 to 70 with active or convalescent COVID-19. Sequenced material: peripheral blood. CDR3 amino acids: CASSEESNQPQHF. The DNA of the CDR3 is TGTGCCAGCAGTGAGGAGAGCAATCAGCCCCAGCATTTT.